What follows describes a single T cell receptor beta chain. This sample stems from a study of control samples from healthy donors and cancer patients. TCRdb's copy holds only in-frame clones and misses some; the assay was immunoSEQ multiplex PCR. The sample has about 190,000 clones, over 80% seen once. Trimming removed 1 base at V and 4 bases at J, with 7 bases between. Germline assignment: CDR1 GTSNPN and CDR2 SVGIG (reference sequence). The length of the CDR3 is 12 residues. This sequence was found in a man aged 25-45 years in good health. The chain has TRBV30 and TRBJ1-2; possible D gene TRBD1, 5 bases. The sample was blood. The CDR3 reads CAWSAGTYGYTF. CDR3 sequence (DNA): TGTGCCTGGAGTGCGGGGACCTATGGCTACACCTTC.